Below are 14 T cell receptor beta chains sequenced from a single sample in a study of blood T cell repertoires in COVID-19. The table came from immunoSEQ multiplex PCR; TCRdb's copy has only in-frame clones and leaves some out. Here the sample spans roughly 240,000 clones, less than 90% being singletons. Sequenced input: peripheral blood. These receptors were taken from a man aged 55 to 69 who had recovered from COVID-19.

The chain recombines TRBV5-8 with TRBJ2-3, with a possible D match to TRBD1 (5 bases). V dropped 5 bases and J dropped 4 bases, with 14 bases sitting between them. CDR3 length equals 14 residues. Germline loops: CDR1 SGHTS, CDR2 YDEGEE. CDR3 DNA: TGTGCCAGCAGAATGCTTAGGGGTGCAGATACGCAGTATTTT. It translates to CASRMLRGADTQYF. The whole variable domain, remainder taken from reference TRBV5-8 and TRBJ2-3, is EAGVTQSPTHLIKTRGQQATLRCSPISGHTSVYWYQQALGLGLQFLLWYDEGEERNRGNFPPRFSGRQFPNYSSELNVNALELEDSALYLCASRMLRGADTQYFGPGTRLTVL.

The count of this clone is one. This rearrangement joins TRBV10-1 to TRBJ2-2, with 7 bases that match TRBD2. Trimming cost V 4 bases and J 3 bases; bases outside gene matches: 5. The CDR3 contains 15 residues. CDR1 WNHNN and CDR2 SYGVQD come from the germline V gene (reference sequence). In DNA, the CDR3 is TGCGCCAGCAGTGGGGCTAGCGGATACACCGGGGAGCTGTTTTTT. Its translation: CASSGASGYTGELFF.

CDR3 nucleotide sequence: TGTGCCAGCTCACAGGACAGGCTAAATCAGCCCCAGCATTTT. Its protein product is CASSQDRLNQPQHF. The rearrangement joins TRBV18 to TRBJ1-5; 7 bases agree with TRBD1. The CDR3 runs to 14 residues. CDR1 is KGHSH, CDR2 LQKENI, per germline. V dropped 4 bases and J dropped 4; count of bases not matched to a gene: 4.

This clone was observed a handful of times. The chain has TRBV7-3 and TRBJ2-1; 7 bases agree with TRBD1. Germline V gives CDR1 SGHTA, CDR2 FQGTGA. Trimming cost V 5 bases and J 7 bases; bases outside gene matches: 11. The CDR3 is made up of 15 amino acids. This CDR3 reads CASSPKTDRANEQFF. DNA for the CDR3: TGTGCCAGCAGCCCCAAGACCGACAGGGCTAATGAGCAGTTCTTC.

V gene TRBV4-1 combines with J gene TRBJ2-1, with TRBD1 matching over 9 bases. The germline V gene encodes CDR1 MGHRA and CDR2 YSYEKL. CDR3 size: 14 residues. Trimming cost V 3 bases and J 7 bases; bases outside gene matches: 4. In nucleotides, the CDR3 is TGCGCCAGCAGCCAGGGACAGGGAGGGAATGAGCAGTTCTTC. Encoded protein: CASSQGQGGNEQFF.

The V and J genes are TRBV4-1 and TRBJ1-3; D might be TRBD1 (5 bases). Trimming took 0 bases from V and 3 from J, leaving 15 bases between them. Germline CDR1 and CDR2: MGHRA and YSYEKL. This CDR3 spans 17 amino acids. The CDR3 here is CASSQDFGAIIGNTIYF. The DNA of the CDR3 is TGCGCCAGCAGCCAAGATTTTGGGGCTATCATTGGAAACACCATATATTTT.

V gene TRBV7-7 combines with J gene TRBJ2-3; 13 bases fit TRBD2. The CDR3 contains 15 residues. Germline V gene data show CDR1 as SSHAT and CDR2 as FNYEAQ (reference sequence). The V gene end was trimmed by 1 base and the J gene end by 6 bases; junction bases not matched to a gene: 1. The CDR3 protein is CASSLGLAGGDTQYF. In DNA, the CDR3 is TGTGCCAGCAGCTTAGGACTAGCGGGAGGCGATACGCAGTATTTT.

The genes are TRBV12-5 and TRBJ2-7; TRBD2 matches at 9 bases. The trim removed 2 bases at V and 7 bases at J, leaving 9 bases unmatched. Germline V gene lookup returns CDR1 LGHNT and CDR2 FRNRAP. The CDR3 is made up of 15 amino acids. Here the CDR3 DNA reads TGTGCTAGTGGTTTGCCTTTAGGCCTAGCGGGAGAGCAGTACTTC. Its translation is CASGLPLGLAGEQYF.

This clone has just one count. Written as DNA, the CDR3 is TGCGCCAGCAGCCACCTGGGACACCACAATGAGCAGTTCTTC. It encodes CASSHLGHHNEQFF. This chain connects TRBV5-1 to TRBJ2-1; a possible D gene is TRBD1 (6 bases). Germline assignment: CDR1 SGHRS and CDR2 YFSETQ. V lost 4 bases and J lost 5, with 13 bases in between. CDR3 length: 14 residues. Together with reference TRBV5-1 and TRBJ2-1, the CDR3 gives the full variable domain: KAGVTQTPRYLIKTRGQQVTLSCSPISGHRSVSWYQQTPGQGLQFLFEYFSETQRNKGNFPGRFSGRQFSNSRSEMNVSTLELGDSALYLCASSHLGHHNEQFFGPGTRLTVL.

This clone was seen a handful of times. This chain joins TRBV10-1 and TRBJ2-7; tentative D call: TRBD2 (6 bases). The length of the CDR3 is 17 residues. The V gene lost 2 bases and the J gene lost 0 bases, with 17 bases spanning the gap. CDR1 is WNHNN and CDR2 is SYGVQD in the germline V gene (reference sequence). CDR3 bases: TGCGCCAGCAGTGAGGAATCCCGGGACTGGATCTCCTACGAGCAGTACTTC. It translates to CASSEESRDWISYEQYF.

This clone was recorded only once. V gene TRBV29-1 combines with J gene TRBJ2-4; 14 bases are a match to TRBD2. V lost 6 bases and J lost 5; bases outside the gene matches: 6. CDR3 size: 15 residues. The germline V gene encodes CDR1 SQVTM and CDR2 ANQGSEA. In DNA, the CDR3 is TGCAGCGTGAGGACTAGCGGGAGGTACCAAAACATTCAGTACTTC. Translated, it gives CSVRTSGRYQNIQYF.

The genes are TRBV10-2 and TRBJ1-1; D is possibly TRBD1 (5 bases). V was cut by 3 bases and J by 1 base, with 12 bases left in between. Germline V gene data show CDR1 as WSHSY and CDR2 as SAAADI. CDR3 length equals 15 residues. In DNA form, the CDR3 reads TGCGCCAGCAGTGAAGCGGGACTCCAGAACACTGAAGCTTTCTTT. Translated: CASSEAGLQNTEAFF.

V and J are TRBV18 and TRBJ1-1; D is possibly TRBD1 (5 bases). The V and J ends lost 6 bases and 7 bases respectively, with 18 bases between them. The CDR3 sequence is 14 residues long. CDR1 and CDR2 from the germline V gene are KGHSH and LQKENI. The CDR3 coding sequence is TGTGCCAGCTCCCCCGTTGGGGGGGTGGTTGAAGCTTTCTTT. Translation gives CASSPVGGVVEAFF.

The chain links TRBV7-8 to TRBJ1-6, with 9 bases lining up with TRBD1. Germline V gene sequence: CDR1 SGHVS, CDR2 FQNEAQ. The CDR3 covers 17 residues. With V trimmed by 6 bases and J by 2 bases, 8 bases remained unmatched. CDR3 sequence: CASSSQQGATYNSPLHF. As DNA, the CDR3 is TGTGCCAGCAGTTCACAACAGGGGGCGACCTATAATTCACCCCTCCACTTT.